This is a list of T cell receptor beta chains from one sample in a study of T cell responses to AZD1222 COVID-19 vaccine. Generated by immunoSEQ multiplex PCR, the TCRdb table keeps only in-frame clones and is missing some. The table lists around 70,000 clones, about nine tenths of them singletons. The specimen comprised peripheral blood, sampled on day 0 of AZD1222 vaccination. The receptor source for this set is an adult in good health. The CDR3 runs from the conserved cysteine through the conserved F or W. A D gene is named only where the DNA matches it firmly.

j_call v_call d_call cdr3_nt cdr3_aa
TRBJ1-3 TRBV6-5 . TGTGCCAGCAGAGACATTTTCTCTGGAAACACCATATATTTT CASRDIFSGNTIYF
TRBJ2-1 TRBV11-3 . TGTGCCAGCAGCTTAGAGTACTACAATGAGCAGTTCTTC CASSLEYYNEQFF
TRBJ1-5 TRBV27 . TGTGCCAGCAGTTTAGGTCAGGCTCAGCCCCAGCATTTT CASSLGQAQPQHF
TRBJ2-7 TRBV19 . TGTGCCAGTAGTGCGGCCTTTGGATTCCCCTACGAGCAGTACTTC CASSAAFGFPYEQYF
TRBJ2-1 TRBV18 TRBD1 TGTGCCAGCTCACAGGGACAGGGGGCTCGCAATGAGCAGTTCTTC CASSQGQGARNEQFF
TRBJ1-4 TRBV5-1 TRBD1 TGCGCCAGCAGCTTGGGAATGGGACAGAGAAATGAAAAACTGTTTTTT CASSLGMGQRNEKLFF
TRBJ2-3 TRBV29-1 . TGCAGCGTTGTTCACAGGGCCCGCTCAGATACGCAGTATTTT CSVVHRARSDTQYF
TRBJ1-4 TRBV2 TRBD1 TGTGCCAGCAGAGATGTTGGGACAGGGACTGAAAAACTGTTTTTT CASRDVGTGTEKLFF
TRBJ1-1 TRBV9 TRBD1 TGTGCCAGCAGCGCAGGGACAGGGATGAGTCGAGGTGAAGCTTTCTTT CASSAGTGMSRGEAFF
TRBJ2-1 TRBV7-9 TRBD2 TGTGCCAGCAGCTTAGGTTTCGTCCTAGCGGGAGGTAATGAGCAGTTCTTC CASSLGFVLAGGNEQFF
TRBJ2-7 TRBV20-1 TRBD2 TGCAGTGCTACCCTAGCGGGGGAGCAGTACTTC CSATLAGEQYF
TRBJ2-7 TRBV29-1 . TGCAGCGTTGAACAGGGGCCTTACTACGAGCAGTACTTC CSVEQGPYYEQYF
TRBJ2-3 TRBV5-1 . TGCGCCAGCAGCTTGATAGATACGCAGTATTTT CASSLIDTQYF
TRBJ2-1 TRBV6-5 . TGTGCCAGCAGCTACACTCTGGGTCCCCCCCACAATGAGCAGTTCTTC CASSYTLGPPHNEQFF